The rows below give T cell receptor beta chains drawn from one sample of a study of blood T cell repertoires in COVID-19. The table came from immunoSEQ multiplex PCR; TCRdb's copy has only in-frame clones and leaves some out. The data hold about 290,000 clones, with over 80% observed a single time. Sequenced sample: peripheral blood. The origin of the receptors is a woman aged 45 to 65 with active or convalescent COVID-19. CDR3s include the opening cysteine and the closing phenylalanine or tryptophan. A D gene is named only where the DNA matches it firmly. A row's size may be missing; if present it is once, few, many or a size class.

NA TRBJ2-1 TRBD1 TRBV30 TGTGCCTGGAGTGACCGGACAGGGGGCAATGAGCAGTTCTTC CAWSDRTGGNEQFF
NA TRBJ1-4 TRBD1 TRBV19 TGTGCCAGCTACGAACAGGGGGCGGGTGAAAAACTGTTTTTT CASYEQGAGEKLFF
few TRBJ1-5 TRBD1 TRBV19 TGTGCCAGTAGGGGGATACAGGGGGCTCAGCCCCAGCATTTT CASRGIQGAQPQHF
many TRBJ2-1 NA TRBV25-1 TGTGCCAGCAGTGAATTAAGAGGAGATACCTACAATGAGCAGTTCTTC CASSELRGDTYNEQFF
NA TRBJ2-1 NA TRBV29-1 TGCAGCGTTGTGGCCAGGCCGTTAGGTGAGCAGTTCTTC CSVVARPLGEQFF
few TRBJ1-5 TRBD1 TRBV29-1 TGCAGCGTTGCGGGGACAGGAGATCAGCCCCAGCATTTT CSVAGTGDQPQHF
NA TRBJ2-3 NA TRBV6-5 TGTGCCAGCAGTCGGGGAGCGGGCACAGATACGCAGTATTTT CASSRGAGTDTQYF
few TRBJ1-1 NA TRBV25-1 TGTGCCAGCAGTGAATACTCAGGCACTGAAGCTTTCTTT CASSEYSGTEAFF
NA TRBJ2-1 TRBD2 TRBV7-9 TGTGCCAGCAGCCGAAAACTTGGACTAGCGGCCTACAATGAGCAGTTCTTC CASSRKLGLAAYNEQFF
NA TRBJ2-1 TRBD2 TRBV6-1 TGTGCCAGCAGTGGCCCCACTAGCGGGAGGGCTCGTAGAGAATACAATGAGCAGTTCTTC CASSGPTSGRARREYNEQFF
once TRBJ1-6 NA TRBV6-6 TGTGCCAGCAGTCTCATACAGGGCGGTCCATATAATTCACCCCTCCACTTT CASSLIQGGPYNSPLHF
NA TRBJ1-5 NA TRBV19 TGTGCCAGTAGTATCCCAGGGAGGAGCAATCAGCCCCAGCATTTT CASSIPGRSNQPQHF
NA TRBJ2-1 NA TRBV27 TGTGCCAGCAGTACTTCTTCGCAGGGGCCCTACAATGAGCAGTTCTTC CASSTSSQGPYNEQFF
NA TRBJ2-3 NA TRBV5-1 TGCGCCAGCAGCTTTAGCGGTACAGATACGCAGTATTTT CASSFSGTDTQYF
NA TRBJ1-2 NA TRBV5-6 TGTGCCAGCGGCTACAGAAATTACGACAGCCGCTACACCTTC CASGYRNYDSRYTF
once TRBJ2-3 TRBD2 TRBV15 TGTGCCACCAGCAGATATAGACTAGCGGATACGCAGTATTTT CATSRYRLADTQYF